These 9 T cell receptor beta chains came from one sample sequenced in a study of identical twins. TCRdb fed the 5' RACE reads into MiXCR, producing one record per CDR3 protein. The sample records hundreds of thousands of distinct CDR3 sequences, around 8.8% being singletons. This same sample was also part of a study on yellow fever vaccine responses in identical twins.

The specimen sequenced was memory (CD45RO+) T cells sorted from blood. These receptors were collected from a woman between 18 and 30 years old in good health.

The chain links TRBV12-3 or TRBV12-4 to TRBJ2-7; 8 positions agree with TRBD2. The V segment lost 3 bases and the J segment 4 bases; nucleotides outside the gene matches: 11. The CDR3 loop spans 16 amino acids. CDR3 amino acids: CASSFQAGGHGYEQYF. CDR3 coding DNA: TGTGCCAGCAGTTTTCAGGCGGGAGGTCACGGGTACGAGCAGTACTTC.

The rearrangement links TRBV20-1 to TRBJ2-2; D perhaps matches TRBD2 (5 bases). Per germline, CDR1 DFQATT and CDR2 SNEGSKA (reference sequence). Trimming pared 1 base from V and 4 bases from J, leaving 16 bases between. The CDR3 is 16 residues long. CDR3 amino acids: CSARVYGGPSTGELFF. The CDR3 coding sequence is TGCAGTGCTAGAGTGTACGGAGGCCCGAGCACCGGGGAGCTGTTTTTT.

This clonotype has ten or more counts. The chain is built from TRBV29-1 and TRBJ2-3; tentative D call: TRBD2 (6 bases). This CDR3 contains 16 residues. Trimming shortened V by 0 bases and J by 2 bases, and 15 bases separated the two germline ends. Germline assignment: CDR1 SQVTM and CDR2 ANQGSEA. This chain's CDR3 is CSVEDRLGRITDTQYF. The CDR3 nucleotides read TGCAGCGTTGAAGATCGACTAGGCCGAATCACAGATACGCAGTATTTT.

This clonotype was counted ten times or more. V usage is TRBV25-1 and J usage is TRBJ1-5; D may be TRBD1 (5 bases). The CDR3 totals 14 residues. V was cut by 4 bases and J by 3 bases, with 10 bases left in between. In germline, CDR1 is MGHDK, CDR2 SYGVNS. This chain's CDR3 is CASSAVGDNQPQHF. The CDR3 DNA follows: TGTGCCAGCAGTGCTGTAGGGGACAATCAGCCCCAGCATTTT.

This clonotype was observed many times. V gene TRBV5-1 combines with J gene TRBJ1-3; D gene unclear. The V gene's germline CDR1 is SGHRS and CDR2 YFSETQ. This CDR3 is 13 amino acids long. The ends were cut back, 5 bases at V and 1 base at J, with 7 bases in the middle. Written as DNA, the CDR3 is TGCGCCAGCAGGGCCGGGTCTGGAAACACCATATATTTT. Its translation is CASRAGSGNTIYF. Complete variable domain (other parts from reference TRBV5-1 and TRBJ1-3): KAGVTQTPRYLIKTRGQQVTLSCSPISGHRSVSWYQQTPGQGLQFLFEYFSETQRNKGNFPGRFSGRQFSNSRSEMNVSTLELGDSALYLCASRAGSGNTIYFGEGSWLTVV.

This clonotype occurred a few times. The rearrangement joins TRBV20-1 to TRBJ1-6, with D maybe TRBD1 (6 bases). Germline V CDR1 and CDR2: DFQATT, SNEGSKA (reference sequence). The CDR3 has 13 amino acids. V dropped 6 bases and J dropped 10 bases, with 16 bases sitting between them. The DNA for the CDR3 is TGCAGTGCGCAACCACAGGGTGGGTCACCCCTCCACTTT. This encodes CSAQPQGGSPLHF.

The table lists this clonotype with many counts. The chain recombines TRBV28 with TRBJ2-7; the D gene is possibly TRBD2 (6 bases). Per the germline V gene, CDR1 is MDHEN and CDR2 is SYDVKM. V was pared by 5 bases and J by 3 bases, with 20 bases between. The CDR3 runs 16 residues. CDR3 nucleotide sequence: TGTGCCAGCAGTGCGGGAAACTGGGGGAAGGACTACGAGCAGTACTTC. Protein product: CASSAGNWGKDYEQYF. The full variable domain, rest sourced from reference TRBV28 and TRBJ2-7, is DVKVTQSSRYLVKRTGEKVFLECVQDMDHENMFWYRQDPGLGLRLIYFSYDVKMKEKGDIPEGYSVSREKKERFSLILESASTNQTSMYLCASSAGNWGKDYEQYFGPGTRLTVT.

This clonotype has just a few counts. The V call is TRBV19, the J call TRBJ2-5; TRBD1 might be the D (5 bases). CDR1 is LNHDA, CDR2 SQIVND, per germline (reference sequence). This CDR3 is built from 15 residues. The V gene lost 2 bases and the J gene lost 2 bases, with 12 bases spanning the gap. As DNA, the CDR3 is TGTGCCAGTAGTATAAGGGCAGGGCGGCAAGAGACCCAGTACTTC. This sequence encodes CASSIRAGRQETQYF.

The chain employs TRBV6-1 and TRBJ1-3; TRBD1 is a possible D gene (6 bases). In germline, CDR1 is MNHNS, CDR2 SASEGT. CDR3 size: 14 residues. V lost 7 bases, J lost 4 bases, and 14 bases lay in between. The CDR3 protein is CASKQGIAGNTIYF. DNA for the CDR3: TGTGCCAGCAAGCAGGGGATCGCAGGAAACACCATATATTTT.